These T cell receptor beta chains were read from a single sample in a study of blood T cell repertoires in COVID-19. Sequenced by immunoSEQ multiplex PCR; TCRdb stores in-frame clones only, minus some. This table has 250,000 to 300,000 clones, almost 85% appearing once. Input material: peripheral blood. Receptors originate from a man in his fifties with active or convalescent COVID-19. CDR3s include the opening cysteine and the closing phenylalanine or tryptophan. D genes are given only for firm matches. Clone size appears in some rows only: once, few, many, or a class for an expanded clone.

D | J | V | size | DNA | CDR3
TRBD1 | TRBJ2-7 | TRBV5-1 | few | TGCGCCAGCAGCTCGACAGGGGGCTCCTACGAGCAGTACTTC | CASSSTGGSYEQYF
- | TRBJ2-2 | TRBV19 | - | TGTGCCAGTAGTATAGATGTGGCGGCTAGCGGGGAGCTGTTTTTT | CASSIDVAASGELFF
- | TRBJ1-1 | TRBV5-1 | - | TGCGCCAGCAGACCCCGTGGAGGGCCCGGGAGCACTGAAGCTTTCTTT | CASRPRGGPGSTEAFF
TRBD1 | TRBJ1-2 | TRBV11-2 | - | TGTGCCAGCAGCCGACGGGGACAGGGACCTAACACCTTC | CASSRRGQGPNTF
TRBD1 | TRBJ1-4 | TRBV5-1 | - | TGCGCCAGCAGCGAGGACAGGGGGGGTGGAAAACTGTTTTTT | CASSEDRGGGKLFF
- | TRBJ2-7 | TRBV2 | - | TGTGCCAGCAGTGAAAGGTCGGCAGGTCGTGCCTACGAGCAGTACTTC | CASSERSAGRAYEQYF
TRBD1 | TRBJ2-1 | TRBV30 | - | TGTGCCTGGAATGGGGACAGGGGGCTGAATGAGCAGTTCTTC | CAWNGDRGLNEQFF
- | TRBJ2-3 | TRBV4-1 | - | TGCGCCAGCAGCGTATCTCTGGTGCCCAGCGGAGGAGGCACAGATACGCAGTATTTT | CASSVSLVPSGGGTDTQYF
- | TRBJ1-3 | TRBV9 | - | TGTGCCAGCAGCGTAGGGGACACGTCCTACTCTGGAAACACCATATATTTT | CASSVGDTSYSGNTIYF
- | TRBJ1-1 | TRBV3-1/TRBV3-2 | once | TGTGCCAGCAGCCAAGTAGGGGGTGCGAACACTGAAGCTTTCTTT | CASSQVGGANTEAFF
TRBD2 | TRBJ2-3 | TRBV19 | - | TGTGCCAGTAAAGGGCATAGCGGGGGCACAGATACGCAGTATTTT | CASKGHSGGTDTQYF
TRBD1 | TRBJ1-1 | TRBV6-5 | - | TGTGCCAGCAGGAACAGGGGGAACACTGAAGCTTTCTTT | CASRNRGNTEAFF
TRBD2 | TRBJ2-1 | TRBV9 | - | TGTGCCAGCAGCGTAGCGGGGGGCTCCTACAATGAGCAGTTCTTC | CASSVAGGSYNEQFF
TRBD2 | TRBJ2-2 | TRBV7-8 | - | TGTGCCAGCAGCAACACGGGGGACGGGAGGACCGGGGAGCTGTTTTTT | CASSNTGDGRTGELFF
- | TRBJ1-1 | TRBV5-4 | - | TGTGCCAGCAGCTTGGCCGGGACCGGCGGGAGGAACACTGAAGCTTTCTTT | CASSLAGTGGRNTEAFF
TRBD2 | TRBJ2-1 | TRBV18 | - | TGTGCCAGCTCACCGCAGGCGGGGGTCGATGAGCAGTTCTTC | CASSPQAGVDEQFF
- | TRBJ1-5 | TRBV4-2 | - | TGTGCCAGCAGCCAAGCGGCACAGGGAAATCAGCCCCAGCATTTT | CASSQAAQGNQPQHF
- | TRBJ1-1 | TRBV12-3/TRBV12-4 | - | TGTGCCAGCAGTTTGACAGGGAACACTGAAGCTTTCTTT | CASSLTGNTEAFF
- | TRBJ1-3 | TRBV3-1/TRBV3-2 | - | TGTGCCAGCAGCCATGCCGGGAGCGGAAACACCATATATTTT | CASSHAGSGNTIYF